The clone carrying this T cell receptor beta chain was detected a few times. Its target is not known. Other DNA sequences in the sample encode the same CDR3. This entry belongs to a study of shared clonotypes between healthy human individuals. Regarding the study as a whole: With few donors, the genetic and exposure-history diversity represented was limited.

Germline loops: CDR1 SGHRS, CDR2 YFSETQ. V lost 0 bases, J lost 2 bases, and 11 bases lay in between. This CDR3 has 15 amino acids. The assay was immunoSEQ multiplex PCR, and TCRdb's table has in-frame clones only and misses some. This sample has about 1 million clones, with about 75% found just once. The sequence was collected from a man aged 18 to 29 in good health. V and J are TRBV5-1 and TRBJ2-5; tentatively, D is TRBD1 (5 bases). Sequenced sample: memory CD4+ T cells sorted from blood. Subset indicated: CD45RA-negative fraction. The CDR3 loop is CASSLALSGQETQYF. CDR3 in DNA: TGCGCCAGCAGCTTGGCCTTATCAGGGCAAGAGACCCAGTACTTC.